The rows below give T cell receptor beta chains drawn from one sample of a study of blood T cell repertoires in COVID-19. TCRdb's copy holds only in-frame clones and misses some; the assay was immunoSEQ multiplex PCR. The sample holds over 130,000 clones, about 88% seen once. The material sequenced was peripheral blood. The receptors here all came from a human donor with COVID-19, enrolled during active disease. The donor label of this sample is uncertain. CDR3s include the opening cysteine and the closing phenylalanine or tryptophan. D genes are given only for firm matches. A clone size is listed for some rows: how often the clone was seen (once, few, many), or a class if it is expanded.

D gene: TRBD1
clone size: .
V gene: TRBV6-5
J gene: TRBJ2-4
CDR3 DNA: TGTGCCAGCAGTTTGACCGGGACAGGGGGAAGAAACATTCAGTACTTC
CDR3 protein: CASSLTGTGGRNIQYF

D gene: TRBD1
clone size: .
V gene: TRBV27
J gene: TRBJ1-5
CDR3 DNA: TGTGCCAGCAGTCCCACTAGGGACAGTTATAGCAATCAGCCCCAGCATTTT
CDR3 protein: CASSPTRDSYSNQPQHF

D gene: TRBD2
clone size: .
V gene: TRBV6-5
J gene: TRBJ2-1
CDR3 DNA: TGTGCCAGCAGTCGCGGGGGTCGCACCTACAATGAGCAGTTCTTC
CDR3 protein: CASSRGGRTYNEQFF

D gene: .
clone size: .
V gene: TRBV5-5
J gene: TRBJ1-1
CDR3 DNA: TGTGCCAGCAGCTTTTCCGGGGTCACTGAAGCTTTCTTT
CDR3 protein: CASSFSGVTEAFF

D gene: .
clone size: .
V gene: TRBV13
J gene: TRBJ1-3
CDR3 DNA: TGTGCCAGCAGCTTAGTCGGGAGAAACACCATATATTTT
CDR3 protein: CASSLVGRNTIYF

D gene: TRBD2
clone size: .
V gene: TRBV30
J gene: TRBJ2-1
CDR3 DNA: TGTGCCTGGAGCAAGGGACTAGCGGCAGCGGATGAGCAGTTCTTC
CDR3 protein: CAWSKGLAAADEQFF

D gene: .
clone size: .
V gene: TRBV6-5
J gene: TRBJ1-4
CDR3 DNA: TGTGCCAGCAGTTACGAGTCAGGGAAACTGTTTTTT
CDR3 protein: CASSYESGKLFF

D gene: .
clone size: few
V gene: TRBV19
J gene: TRBJ1-6
CDR3 DNA: TGTGCCAGTAGTCCCGTGACAGGCCAACCCCTCCACTTT
CDR3 protein: CASSPVTGQPLHF

D gene: TRBD1
clone size: few
V gene: TRBV5-1
J gene: TRBJ2-5
CDR3 DNA: TGCGCCAGCAGCACAGAAGGACAGGGACTGGAACTGGCCCAGTACTTC
CDR3 protein: CASSTEGQGLELAQYF

D gene: TRBD1
clone size: .
V gene: TRBV2
J gene: TRBJ1-5
CDR3 DNA: TGTGCCAGCAGTGTACAGGGGCTAAGCAATCAGCCCCAGCATTTT
CDR3 protein: CASSVQGLSNQPQHF

D gene: .
clone size: .
V gene: TRBV7-2
J gene: TRBJ2-7
CDR3 DNA: TGTGCCAGCAGCTTAGATGTACTTCTGGAGCAGTACTTC
CDR3 protein: CASSLDVLLEQYF

D gene: TRBD2
clone size: few
V gene: TRBV4-1
J gene: TRBJ2-7
CDR3 DNA: TGCGCCAGCAGCCAAGATTCCCGGGAGGACCCATACGAGCAGTACTTC
CDR3 protein: CASSQDSREDPYEQYF

D gene: .
clone size: .
V gene: TRBV14
J gene: TRBJ2-7
CDR3 DNA: TGTGCCAGCAGCCAAGGAGGGTACGAGCAGTACTTC
CDR3 protein: CASSQGGYEQYF

D gene: TRBD1
clone size: .
V gene: TRBV9
J gene: TRBJ1-4
CDR3 DNA: TGTGCCAGCAGCGGAGGGGGACAGGGTAATGAAAAACTGTTTTTT
CDR3 protein: CASSGGGQGNEKLFF

D gene: .
clone size: .
V gene: TRBV5-1
J gene: TRBJ1-5
CDR3 DNA: TGCGCCAGCAGCTTGGACGGGGGGAATAGGAATCAGCCCCAGCATTTT
CDR3 protein: CASSLDGGNRNQPQHF

D gene: TRBD2
clone size: once
V gene: TRBV5-8
J gene: TRBJ2-1
CDR3 DNA: TGTGCCAGCAGCTGGTCGTGGACTAGCGGAGGTGGCAATGAGCAGTTCTTC
CDR3 protein: CASSWSWTSGGGNEQFF

D gene: .
clone size: .
V gene: TRBV5-5
J gene: TRBJ1-1
CDR3 DNA: TGTGCCAGCAGCTTATCTCGGGACACTGAAGCTTTCTTT
CDR3 protein: CASSLSRDTEAFF

D gene: .
clone size: .
V gene: TRBV6-5
J gene: TRBJ1-3
CDR3 DNA: TGTGCCAGCAGCCGCGGGGGCAGTGGCGGAAACACCATATATTTT
CDR3 protein: CASSRGGSGGNTIYF

D gene: .
clone size: .
V gene: TRBV6-5
J gene: TRBJ1-2
CDR3 DNA: TGTGCCAGCAGTTACGGGGGCGCGCTGTTAAACTATGGCTACACCTTC
CDR3 protein: CASSYGGALLNYGYTF

D gene: .
clone size: .
V gene: TRBV2
J gene: TRBJ1-1
CDR3 DNA: TGTGCCAGCCGAGGGGGCACTGAAGCTTTCTTT
CDR3 protein: CASRGGTEAFF

D gene: TRBD1
clone size: .
V gene: TRBV6-2/TRBV6-3
J gene: TRBJ1-4
CDR3 DNA: TGTGCCAGCAGCCCTAAACCCGGGACAGGGAACGAAAAACTGTTTTTT
CDR3 protein: CASSPKPGTGNEKLFF

D gene: .
clone size: few
V gene: TRBV19
J gene: TRBJ1-6
CDR3 DNA: TGTGCCAGTAGTAGCTGGGGCTCCCGACTTTCTTATAATTCACCCCTCCACTTT
CDR3 protein: CASSSWGSRLSYNSPLHF

D gene: TRBD2
clone size: once
V gene: TRBV7-9
J gene: TRBJ2-1
CDR3 DNA: TGTGCCAGCAGGGGGACTAGCGGGCCCTCCTACAATGAGCAGTTCTTC
CDR3 protein: CASRGTSGPSYNEQFF

D gene: TRBD2
clone size: .
V gene: TRBV7-8
J gene: TRBJ2-3
CDR3 DNA: TGTGCCAGCAGCTTACTAGCGGGAGTCAGCACAGATACGCAGTATTTT
CDR3 protein: CASSLLAGVSTDTQYF

D gene: .
clone size: .
V gene: TRBV5-1
J gene: TRBJ2-5
CDR3 DNA: TGCGCCAGCAGCTTGGAGGGCGGAGGGGAGACCCAGTACTTC
CDR3 protein: CASSLEGGGETQYF

D gene: TRBD1
clone size: .
V gene: TRBV4-2
J gene: TRBJ1-1
CDR3 DNA: TGTGCCAGCAGCCCTCGGACAGGGGGCACGCACACTGAAGCTTTCTTT
CDR3 protein: CASSPRTGGTHTEAFF

D gene: .
clone size: .
V gene: TRBV23-1
J gene: TRBJ1-2
CDR3 DNA: TGCGCCAGCAGTCAAATGGGGAGCTATGGCTACACCTTC
CDR3 protein: CASSQMGSYGYTF

D gene: .
clone size: .
V gene: TRBV6-5
J gene: TRBJ2-5
CDR3 DNA: TGTGCCAGCAGTTACGTTGCGGAAGAGACCCAGTACTTC
CDR3 protein: CASSYVAEETQYF

D gene: TRBD2
clone size: once
V gene: TRBV6-5
J gene: TRBJ2-1
CDR3 DNA: TGTGCCAGCAGTTCGTTAGCGGGAGTAATAGGCAATGAGCAGTTCTTC
CDR3 protein: CASSSLAGVIGNEQFF

D gene: .
clone size: .
V gene: TRBV5-1
J gene: TRBJ1-1
CDR3 DNA: TGCGCCAGCTCCTTACAATGGGGGGGAGCGGGCACTGAAGCTTTCTTT
CDR3 protein: CASSLQWGGAGTEAFF

D gene: TRBD1
clone size: .
V gene: TRBV7-8
J gene: TRBJ2-2
CDR3 DNA: TGTGCCAGTAGCTTAGGGTCTTCACTAGTGGGACAGGACACCGGGGAGCTGTTTTTT
CDR3 protein: CASSLGSSLVGQDTGELFF

D gene: TRBD1
clone size: .
V gene: TRBV5-1
J gene: TRBJ1-2
CDR3 DNA: TGCGCCAGCAGCTACACGACAGGGACTAACTATGGCTACACCTTC
CDR3 protein: CASSYTTGTNYGYTF

D gene: TRBD1
clone size: once
V gene: TRBV6-5
J gene: TRBJ1-2
CDR3 DNA: TGTGCCAGCAGTTACTCGGAGGGACAGGGGGCTCTTGGCTACACCTTC
CDR3 protein: CASSYSEGQGALGYTF

D gene: TRBD2
clone size: once
V gene: TRBV24-1
J gene: TRBJ2-1
CDR3 DNA: TGTGCCACCAGTGTAAGAGCGGGGAACTCCTACAATGAGCAGTTCTTC
CDR3 protein: CATSVRAGNSYNEQFF

D gene: .
clone size: .
V gene: TRBV5-4
J gene: TRBJ2-3
CDR3 DNA: TGTGCCAGCAGCCGGGACCTCGGGAGTGCGAAAGATACGCAGTATTTT
CDR3 protein: CASSRDLGSAKDTQYF

D gene: TRBD2
clone size: .
V gene: TRBV7-9
J gene: TRBJ2-3
CDR3 DNA: TGTGCCAGCAGCTCCGACAGCGGGGGAACTGCTAGCACAGATACGCAGTATTTT
CDR3 protein: CASSSDSGGTASTDTQYF

D gene: TRBD1
clone size: .
V gene: TRBV19
J gene: TRBJ2-5
CDR3 DNA: TGTGCCAGTAGTTGGGACAGCCAAGAGACCCAGTACTTC
CDR3 protein: CASSWDSQETQYF

D gene: .
clone size: .
V gene: TRBV2
J gene: TRBJ2-2
CDR3 DNA: TGTGCCAGCAGTGCCCGTTGGACTCTGAACACCGGGGAGCTGTTTTTT
CDR3 protein: CASSARWTLNTGELFF

D gene: .
clone size: .
V gene: TRBV4-2
J gene: TRBJ1-3
CDR3 DNA: TGTGCCAGCAGCCAGCTCACAGGGAAATCTGGAAACACCATATATTTT
CDR3 protein: CASSQLTGKSGNTIYF

D gene: .
clone size: .
V gene: TRBV7-6
J gene: TRBJ2-5
CDR3 DNA: TGTGCCAGCAGCCGTAGACTCCCATTGGAGACCCAGTACTTC
CDR3 protein: CASSRRLPLETQYF

D gene: TRBD1
clone size: .
V gene: TRBV7-9
J gene: TRBJ2-3
CDR3 DNA: TGTGCCAGCAGCTATCTACCGGGACAGGGGACAGATACGCAGTATTTT
CDR3 protein: CASSYLPGQGTDTQYF

D gene: TRBD2
clone size: once
V gene: TRBV19
J gene: TRBJ2-7
CDR3 DNA: TGTGCCAGTAGTCAACCGGGACTAGCGGTCTACGAGCAGTACTTC
CDR3 protein: CASSQPGLAVYEQYF

D gene: TRBD2
clone size: .
V gene: TRBV19
J gene: TRBJ2-5
CDR3 DNA: TGTGCCAGTGGCCGCGAGGGACTAGATGGGGAGACCCAGTACTTC
CDR3 protein: CASGREGLDGETQYF

D gene: TRBD1
clone size: once
V gene: TRBV29-1
J gene: TRBJ1-5
CDR3 DNA: TGCAGCGTGACAGGGGGTTCGGATCAGCCCCAGCATTTT
CDR3 protein: CSVTGGSDQPQHF

D gene: .
clone size: .
V gene: TRBV5-4
J gene: TRBJ1-4
CDR3 DNA: TGTGCCAGCAGCTTGGGGCAGGGGTCTGAAAAACTGTTTTTT
CDR3 protein: CASSLGQGSEKLFF